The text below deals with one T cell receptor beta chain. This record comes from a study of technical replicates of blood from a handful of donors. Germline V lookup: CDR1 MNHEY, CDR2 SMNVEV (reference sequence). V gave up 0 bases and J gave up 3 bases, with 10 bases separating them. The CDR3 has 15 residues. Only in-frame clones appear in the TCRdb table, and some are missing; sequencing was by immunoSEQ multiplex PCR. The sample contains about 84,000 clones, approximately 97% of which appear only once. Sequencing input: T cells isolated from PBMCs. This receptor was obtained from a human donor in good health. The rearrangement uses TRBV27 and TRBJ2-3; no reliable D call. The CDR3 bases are TGTGCCAGCAGTTTATCGATCGTCAGGACAGATACGCAGTATTTT. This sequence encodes CASSLSIVRTDTQYF.